These 24 T cell receptor beta chains share one sample of origin, sequenced in a study of blood T cell repertoires in COVID-19. Generated by immunoSEQ multiplex PCR, the TCRdb table keeps only in-frame clones and is missing some. Here the sample spans about 320,000 clones, about 85% being singletons. The specimen sequenced was PBMCs or T cells enriched from blood (not recorded which). The receptors were sampled from a woman aged 25 to 39 who had been exposed to COVID-19.

The chain carries TRBV5-4 and TRBJ2-1, with TRBD2 matching 15 bases. V lost 4 bases, J lost 8 bases, and 10 bases stayed unmatched. Germline V gene sequence: CDR1 SGHNT, CDR2 YYREEE (reference sequence). The CDR3 loop spans 17 amino acids. The CDR3 DNA follows: TGTGCCAGCAGCCTCAAAGGGACTAGCGGGGGGAAATATGAGCAGTTCTTC. It translates to CASSLKGTSGGKYEQFF.

The CDR3 nucleotides read TGTGCCAGCCTGAACTATGGCTACACCTTC. It encodes CASLNYGYTF. The J gene is TRBJ1-2, the V gene TRBV7-3; D ambiguous. Trimming took off 8 bases at V and 2 bases at J, with 3 bases between the two ends. Germline V gives CDR1 SGHTA, CDR2 FQGTGA. This CDR3 is built from 10 residues.

The chain uses TRBV24-1 and TRBJ1-1; D remains ambiguous. CDR3 length equals 13 residues. Trimming removed 8 bases at V and 0 bases at J, with 9 bases between. From germline, CDR1 is KGHDR and CDR2 SFDVKD. The CDR3 bases are TGTGCCACCAAAGACTCTATGAACACTGAAGCTTTCTTT. It yields the protein CATKDSMNTEAFF.

The chain uses TRBV6-6 and TRBJ2-1; 7 nucleotides agree with TRBD1. The CDR3 has 15 amino acids. The V and J ends lost 5 bases and 7 bases, in that order; junction bases with no gene match: 11. Germline loops: CDR1 MNHNY, CDR2 SVGAGI (reference sequence). CDR3 sequence reads: CASSPPDRAENEQFF. For the CDR3, the DNA is TGTGCCAGCAGTCCACCCGACAGGGCAGAAAATGAGCAGTTCTTC.

This chain joins TRBV30 and TRBJ1-3; weak D call: TRBD1 (6 bases). This CDR3 region has 13 residues. V shed 1 base and J shed 4 bases, with 8 bases lying between them. Germline V gene lookup returns CDR1 GTSNPN and CDR2 SVGIG (reference sequence). Here the CDR3 reads CAWSDRAGNTIYF. The CDR3 coding sequence is TGTGCCTGGAGTGACAGGGCCGGAAACACCATATATTTT. Using reference TRBV30 and TRBJ1-3 for the parts outside the CDR3, the full variable domain is SQTIHQWPATLVQPVGSPLSLECTVEGTSNPNLYWYRQAAGRGLQLLFYSVGIGQISSEVPQNLSASRPQDRQFILSSKKLLLSDSGFYLCAWSDRAGNTIYFGEGSWLTVV.

This clone is a singleton in its sample. The chain's CDR3 is CAISEPGKSGNTIYF. CDR3 nucleotides: TGTGCCATCAGTGAACCCGGGAAGTCCGGAAACACCATATATTTT. The chain joins TRBV10-3 to TRBJ1-3; D ambiguous. CDR3 length equals 15 residues. V was shortened by 3 bases and J by 4 bases, with 13 bases between the two germline ends. Germline V gene lookup returns CDR1 ENHRY and CDR2 SYGVKD.

The V gene is TRBV3-1 (or the pseudogene TRBV3-2), the J gene TRBJ2-2, with a tentative D call TRBD1 (6 bases). CDR1 is LGHDT, CDR2 YNNKEL, per germline (reference sequence). The CDR3 sequence is 13 residues long. CDR3 in DNA: TGTGCGGCCGGCAGGGGTGACACCGGGGAGCTGTTTTTT. This translates into CAAGRGDTGELFF.

On this clone itself: A much bigger clone sits one base away, suggesting this may be a read error. The rearrangement joins TRBV6-4 to TRBJ2-3; 12 bases fit TRBD2. In germline, CDR1 is MRHNA, CDR2 SNTAGT. J lost 4 bases, V lost 4 bases, and 0 bases had no gene match. The CDR3 is 14 residues long. The CDR3 is CASSGLAGADTQYF. CDR3 nucleotides: TGTGCCAGCAGTGGACTAGCGGGAGCAGATACGCAGTATTTT.

V is TRBV27 and J is TRBJ2-7; 10 bases fit TRBD1. CDR1 and CDR2 from the germline V gene are MNHEY and SMNVEV (reference sequence). The CDR3 totals 14 residues. The V and J ends lost 5 bases and 5 bases, in that order; junction bases with no gene match: 6. CDR3 DNA: TGTGCCAGCAGTCAGGGACAGGGGTTCCACGAGCAGTACTTC. Amino acids: CASSQGQGFHEQYF.

The chain couples TRBV7-8 to TRBJ1-3; D is uncertain. The V and J ends lost 3 bases and 8 bases respectively, with 11 bases between them. Germline CDR1 and CDR2: SGHVS and FQNEAQ. CDR3 size: 13 residues. The CDR3 region has the DNA TGTGCCAGCAGCTTTCGGGGTACAGACACCATATATTTT. Its translation: CASSFRGTDTIYF.

This clone was seen only a few times. The rearrangement joins TRBV3-1 (or the pseudogene TRBV3-2) to TRBJ2-1; 15 positions match TRBD2. Trimming at V came to 5 bases and at J to 13 bases, leaving 9 bases not matched to a gene. The germline V gene encodes CDR1 LGHDT and CDR2 YNNKEL (reference sequence). CDR3 length: 15 amino acids. CDR3 sequence reads: CASSKGLAGGLDQFF. The CDR3, as DNA: TGTGCCAGCAGCAAAGGACTAGCGGGGGGGCTTGATCAGTTCTTC.

This rearrangement joins TRBV27 to TRBJ2-7; TRBD1 matches 7 bases. CDR1 MNHEY and CDR2 SMNVEV come from the germline V gene (reference sequence). The trim removed 8 bases at V and 6 bases at J, leaving 10 bases unmatched. This CDR3 region has 13 residues. The CDR3 DNA is TGTGCCAGCGGGTCGGGACAGCCCTTCGAGCAGTACTTC. Amino acids: CASGSGQPFEQYF.

The rearrangement uses TRBV4-1 and TRBJ2-7; TRBD2 might be the D (6 bases). There are 14 residues in the CDR3. Germline CDR1 is MGHRA and CDR2 is YSYEKL. Deletions cut 2 bases from V and 5 bases from J, with 13 bases between. The CDR3 DNA reads as TGCGCCAGCAGCCAAACCCTGGGAGGTGACGAGCAGTACTTC. It codes for CASSQTLGGDEQYF.

V usage is TRBV5-5 and J usage is TRBJ2-2; maybe TRBD1 (6 bases). V gave up 4 bases and J gave up 9 bases, with 13 bases separating them. Germline V CDR1 and CDR2: SGHKS, YYEKEE (reference sequence). This CDR3 region has 13 residues. The CDR3 loop reads CASSRRTAWELFF. The CDR3 bases are TGTGCCAGCAGCCGCCGGACAGCTTGGGAGCTGTTTTTT.

The chain employs TRBV18 and TRBJ1-1; D is uncertain. This CDR3 spans 13 amino acids. The germline gives CDR1 KGHSH, CDR2 LQKENI. V lost 3 bases and J lost 4, with 9 bases in between. Written as DNA, the CDR3 is TGTGCCAGCTCACCGATAGAGGCCACTGAAGCTTTCTTT. Its translation: CASSPIEATEAFF.

Concerning this clone: Distinct nucleotide sequences in the sample also encode this CDR3. The chain is built from TRBV6-5 and TRBJ1-3; possible D gene TRBD1, 6 bases. V was trimmed by 2 bases and J by 1 base, leaving 9 bases between them. CDR3 length: 15 residues. Germline V gene sequence: CDR1 MNHEY, CDR2 SVGAGI. CDR3 sequence reads: CASSYRGASGNTIYF. In nucleotides, the CDR3 is TGTGCCAGCAGTTACCGGGGGGCTTCTGGAAACACCATATATTTT.

The chain couples TRBV24-1 to TRBJ1-2; 8 bases are shared with TRBD1. Per the germline V gene, CDR1 is KGHDR and CDR2 is SFDVKD. The V segment lost 2 bases and the J segment 2 bases; nucleotides outside the gene matches: 12. The CDR3 sequence is 18 residues long. CDR3 sequence reads: CATSDSTWRQGANYGYTF. Written as DNA, the CDR3 is TGTGCCACCAGTGATTCGACCTGGAGGCAGGGGGCGAACTATGGCTACACCTTC.

The rearrangement joins TRBV6-5 to TRBJ1-5; no reliable D call. Per germline, CDR1 MNHEY and CDR2 SVGAGI. The V end was cut by 6 bases, the J end by 5 bases, with 11 bases between. This CDR3 has 13 amino acids. The CDR3 DNA follows: TGTGCCAGCAGCCCCGAAGTAGATCAGCCCCAGCATTTT. Translation gives CASSPEVDQPQHF.

V is TRBV19 and J is TRBJ2-7, with D perhaps TRBD1 (5 bases). V was shortened by 1 base and J by 6 bases, with 10 bases between the two germline ends. Germline V CDR1 and CDR2: LNHDA, SQIVND (reference sequence). The CDR3 is 13 amino acids. This CDR3 is CASSIVRTGEQYF. The CDR3 nucleotides read TGTGCCAGTAGTATAGTCAGAACAGGCGAGCAGTACTTC. Full variable domain (rest looked up from reference TRBV19 and TRBJ2-7): DGGITQSPKYLFRKEGQNVTLSCEQNLNHDAMYWYRQDPGQGLRLIYYSQIVNDFQKGDIAEGYSVSREKKESFPLTVTSAQKNPTAFYLCASSIVRTGEQYFGPGTRLTVT.

With regard to this clone: The same CDR3 is also encoded by other DNA sequences in this sample. This chain joins TRBV19 and TRBJ1-1, with unresolved D. V dropped 6 bases and J dropped 1 base, with 9 bases sitting between them. The CDR3 loop spans 13 amino acids. CDR1 and CDR2 from the germline V gene are LNHDA and SQIVND (reference sequence). CDR3 nucleotide sequence: TGTGCCAGTAGCTTAACAGAGAACACTGAAGCTTTCTTT. This codes for CASSLTENTEAFF.

This sequence joins TRBV19 and TRBJ1-5; the D is unclear. The CDR3 totals 15 residues. From germline, CDR1 is LNHDA and CDR2 SQIVND (reference sequence). Trimming shortened V by 8 bases and J by 1 base, and 15 bases separated the two germline ends. CDR3 in amino acids: CASRQNGGSNQPQHF. In DNA, the CDR3 is TGTGCCAGTCGCCAAAATGGAGGGAGCAATCAGCCCCAGCATTTT.

The chain couples TRBV6-1 to TRBJ1-5; TRBD1 matches 8 bases. This CDR3 comprises 16 residues. Germline CDR1 and CDR2: MNHNS and SASEGT. V trimming: 4 bases; J trimming: 7 bases; junction bases outside the gene matches: 12. In DNA, the CDR3 is TGTGCCAGCAGTGCCTCCGGGACAGGCGGTCGCCAGCCCCAGCATTTT. Its translation is CASSASGTGGRQPQHF.

The V gene is TRBV2, the J gene TRBJ1-5, with TRBD1 identical over 9 bases. V lost 4 bases, J lost 5 bases, and 15 bases stayed unmatched. CDR3 size: 18 residues. Germline values: CDR1 SNHLY, CDR2 FYNNEI. CDR3 nucleotide sequence: TGTGCCAGCAGTGGGGTGTTTTATGGACAGGGGCCAGATCAGCCCCAGCATTTT. Its translation: CASSGVFYGQGPDQPQHF.

The V call is TRBV7-9, the J call TRBJ2-7; 14 bases align to TRBD2. From germline, CDR1 is SEHNR and CDR2 FQNEAQ (reference sequence). This CDR3 is built from 18 residues. V trimming: 5 bases; J trimming: 6 bases; junction bases outside the gene matches: 15. The CDR3 nucleotides are TGTGCCAGCAGCCTGACTAGCGGGGGGGCGACGGGATTGGGCGAGCAGTACTTC. Translation: CASSLTSGGATGLGEQYF.